This T cell receptor (beta chain) was recovered during a study of blood T cell repertoires in COVID-19. In the original processing: Reference gene primer amplification gave nucleated cell count estimates. Here immunoSEQ multiplex PCR was the method, and the copy in TCRdb shows in-frame clones only, minus some. The DNA gave D and trimming, while V, J and clone size come from that table. The table records hundreds of thousands of clones, more than 75% of them present only once. The CDR3 totals 13 residues. Germline lookup yields CDR1 SGHTA and CDR2 FQGNSA. V shed 3 bases and J shed 4 bases, with 10 bases lying between them. The study assigned cohorts using participant-reported clinical history.

Sequenced: PBMCs or T cells enriched from blood (not recorded which). The V gene is TRBV7-2, the J gene TRBJ2-7; tentatively, D is TRBD1 (7 bases). The sequence was collected from a woman aged 55 to 70 in a cohort exposed to, infected with or recovered from COVID-19 (not recorded which). CDR3 sequence: CASSFQGGYEQYF. The CDR3 bases are TGTGCCAGCAGCTTTCAGGGGGGATACGAGCAGTACTTC. The variable domain in full, completed from reference TRBV7-2 and TRBJ2-7, reads GAGVSQSPSNKVTEKGKDVELRCDPISGHTALYWYRQSLGQGLEFLIYFQGNSAPDKSGLPSDRFSAERTGGSVSTLTIQRTQQEDSAVYLCASSFQGGYEQYFGPGTRLTVT.